This T cell receptor beta chain was retrieved from a study of cytomegalovirus exposure and HLA in healthy donors. Study-wide findings and caveats: The later analysis indicated that the majority of CMV-associated TCR beta chains appeared HLA-restricted. Overall, roughly 170 TCR beta chains were annotated as cytomegalovirus-associated. Per a later analysis, HLA-associated TCR beta chains showed more clonal expansion than other, equally common TCR beta chains. One later analysis reportedly identified an Asian-associated ancestry cluster that showed fewer N-insertions than the roughly 640-donor mean.

The trim removed 5 bases at V and 13 bases at J, leaving 19 bases unmatched. The CDR3 has 16 residues. CDR1 and CDR2 from the germline V gene are SEHNR and FQNEAQ (reference sequence). The PCR contained 60 Vbeta and 13 Jbeta primers. Here immunoSEQ multiplex PCR was the method, and the copy in TCRdb shows in-frame clones only, minus some. The table shows 150,000 to 200,000 clones, with less than 90% occurring only once. Comments on this clone: The antigen is undetermined.

Sequencing was performed on PBMCs. The clonotype comes from a woman in her late teens or twenties in good health and CMV-seronegative. The chain recombines TRBV7-9 with TRBJ2-1; 8 bases line up with TRBD2. The CDR3 here is CASSLYPAGGSKRQFF. The CDR3 DNA sequence: TGTGCCAGCAGCCTATACCCGGCGGGGGGATCGAAAAGACAGTTCTTC.